Below, 32 T cell receptor beta chains from the same sample are listed, as sequenced in a study of cytomegalovirus exposure and HLA in healthy donors. Primers for the PCR totalled 60 Vbeta and 13 Jbeta. Sequencing was performed with immunoSEQ multiplex PCR; in TCRdb, only in-frame clones are kept and a portion is missing. The data hold over 130,000 clones, with 82% observed a single time. Sequencing was performed on PBMCs. The source is a male donor in good health and CMV-seronegative.

This clone has just one count. This sequence joins TRBV9 and TRBJ2-2; 13 nucleotides line up with TRBD2. The CDR3 covers 16 residues. Losses at the gene ends were 3 bases for V and 3 bases for J; bases not matched to a gene: 2. Per germline, CDR1 SGDLS and CDR2 YYNGEE. The CDR3 here is CASSGGLAGDTGELFF. The CDR3, as DNA: TGTGCCAGCAGCGGAGGACTAGCGGGAGACACCGGGGAGCTGTTTTTT.

V gene TRBV27 combines with J gene TRBJ2-5; 11 bases match TRBD2. The J call may be faulty, since TRBJ2-7 better matches the DNA end. CDR3 size: 17 residues. Germline V gene data show CDR1 as MNHEY and CDR2 as SMNVEV (reference sequence). In DNA, the CDR3 is TGTGCCAGCAGTTCCGGACTAGCGGGTCTAATCTCCTACGAGCAGTACTTC. Translating it yields CASSSGLAGLISYEQYF.

This rearrangement joins TRBV5-1 to TRBJ2-3, with 12 nucleotides matching TRBD2. The CDR3 loop spans 15 amino acids. Germline V gene data show CDR1 as SGHRS and CDR2 as YFSETQ. With 4 bases clipped from V and 6 bases from J, the junction kept 6 bases outside the gene matches. CDR3 protein: CASSPGTSGPDTQYF. The DNA for the CDR3 is TGCGCCAGCAGCCCAGGGACTAGCGGGCCTGATACGCAGTATTTT. The full variable domain, rest sourced from reference TRBV5-1 and TRBJ2-3, is KAGVTQTPRYLIKTRGQQVTLSCSPISGHRSVSWYQQTPGQGLQFLFEYFSETQRNKGNFPGRFSGRQFSNSRSEMNVSTLELGDSALYLCASSPGTSGPDTQYFGPGTRLTVL.

The chain uses TRBV5-1 and TRBJ2-2, with TRBD1 matching 9 bases. Germline trimming cut 2 bases from V and 5 bases from J; bases unmatched to any gene: 10. Germline CDR1 is SGHRS and CDR2 is YFSETQ. This CDR3 has 17 amino acids. DNA of the CDR3: TGCGCCAGCAGCTTAGGAGTAGGACAGGGGAGGACCGGGGAGCTGTTTTTT. Residues: CASSLGVGQGRTGELFF.

The chain has TRBV10-3 and TRBJ2-7; TRBD2 matches at 10 bases. J was trimmed by 9 bases and V by 8 bases; bases with no gene match: 4. The germline V gene encodes CDR1 ENHRY and CDR2 SYGVKD. This CDR3 contains 11 residues. Here the CDR3 reads CAILAGAMQYF. Written as DNA, the CDR3 is TGTGCCATCCTAGCGGGAGCTATGCAGTACTTC.

V usage is TRBV10-3 and J usage is TRBJ2-5; 8 positions match TRBD2. The CDR3 has 14 amino acids. V was pared by 4 bases and J by 9 bases, with 10 bases of the junction left unmatched. The germline V gene has CDR1 ENHRY and CDR2 SYGVKD. The CDR3 is CAISGLSGREAQYF. CDR3 nucleotides: TGTGCCATCAGTGGGCTATCAGGGCGGGAGGCCCAGTACTTC.

The J gene is TRBJ2-5, the V gene TRBV13; TRBD2 might be the D (7 bases). The CDR3 spans 13 residues. Germline V gives CDR1 PRHDT, CDR2 FYEKMQ (reference sequence). V lost 7 bases, J lost 4 bases, and 13 bases lay in between. CDR3 DNA sequence: TGTGCCAGCACCGAGGGGGGGTTAGAGACCCAGTACTTC. Its protein is CASTEGGLETQYF.

V and J are TRBV7-8 and TRBJ1-5; D is perhaps TRBD1 (5 bases). The CDR3 loop spans 12 amino acids. The V gene lost 5 bases and the J gene lost 5 bases, with 7 bases spanning the gap. The germline gives CDR1 SGHVS, CDR2 FQNEAQ. The DNA for the CDR3 is TGTGCCAGCAGCCAGGGCGATCAGCCCCAGCATTTT. Translated: CASSQGDQPQHF.

The CDR3 sequence is CASSLFGGYEQYF. Written as DNA, the CDR3 is TGTGCCAGCAGTTTATTCGGCGGCTACGAGCAGTACTTC. The chain recombines TRBV27 with TRBJ2-7; no reliable D call. The CDR3 runs to 13 residues. The V gene's germline CDR1 is MNHEY and CDR2 SMNVEV (reference sequence). Trimming shortened V by 1 base and J by 3 bases, and 7 bases separated the two germline ends.

The rearrangement joins TRBV5-1 to TRBJ2-7, with a tentative D call TRBD2 (6 bases). Germline values: CDR1 SGHRS, CDR2 YFSETQ. CDR3 length: 13 amino acids. Trimming cost V 3 bases and J 7 bases, with 14 bases left between them. CDR3 sequence (DNA): TGCGCCAGCAGCTCCCTAGAGGCGGGGGAGCAGTACTTC. Translating it yields CASSSLEAGEQYF.

This clone showed up just a few times. CDR3 DNA sequence: TGCGCCAGCAGCCAAGTTTTGGGGGGAACTAATGAAAAACTGTTTTTT. Translation gives CASSQVLGGTNEKLFF. This rearrangement joins TRBV4-3 to TRBJ1-4, with D perhaps TRBD1 (5 bases). CDR1 and CDR2 from the germline V gene are LGHNA and YSLEER. Trimming pared 1 base from V and 1 base from J, leaving 10 bases between. There are 16 residues in the CDR3.

V gene TRBV7-8 combines with J gene TRBJ2-2, with D perhaps TRBD2 (5 bases). There are 15 residues in the CDR3. V lost 5 bases to trimming and J lost 6 bases, with 16 bases between them. Germline assignment: CDR1 SGHVS and CDR2 FQNEAQ. The CDR3 protein is CASSPTRLNAGELFF. CDR3 in DNA: TGTGCCAGCAGCCCAACCCGACTAAACGCCGGGGAGCTGTTTTTT.

The DNA for the CDR3 is TGTGCCAGCAGCTTCCAGGGGGCGTGGGAGACCCAGTACTTC. This encodes CASSFQGAWETQYF. V gene TRBV9 combines with J gene TRBJ2-5; TRBD1 matches at 8 bases. The V segment lost 4 bases and the J segment 5 bases; nucleotides outside the gene matches: 7. CDR1 is SGDLS and CDR2 is YYNGEE in the germline V gene. The CDR3 runs to 14 residues.

This chain uses TRBV4-3 with TRBJ2-7; D is unclear. Trimming removed 3 bases from V and 2 bases from J, with 14 bases in between. The CDR3 runs to 15 residues. Germline loops: CDR1 LGHNA, CDR2 YSLEER. CDR3 in amino acids: CASSQTEADAYEQYF. CDR3 nucleotide sequence: TGCGCCAGCAGCCAGACTGAGGCGGATGCCTACGAGCAGTACTTC.

V gene TRBV29-1 combines with J gene TRBJ2-4, with D perhaps TRBD1 (6 bases). Trimming pared 4 bases from V and 8 bases from J, leaving 12 bases between. This CDR3 spans 12 amino acids. Germline V lookup: CDR1 SQVTM, CDR2 ANQGSEA. The CDR3 coding sequence is TGCAGCGTTGGGTCCAGGGGAGACATTCAGTACTTC. As protein: CSVGSRGDIQYF.

This clone was observed a single time. The rearrangement links TRBV5-4 to TRBJ2-1; 7 nucleotides agree with TRBD1. The CDR3 covers 17 residues. CDR1 is SGHNT, CDR2 YYREEE, per germline (reference sequence). V shed 0 bases and J 2 bases; nucleotides not matched to a gene: 8. CDR3 in DNA: TGTGCCAGCAGCTTGGGGGGACAGCGGCTAGCCTACAATGAGCAGTTCTTC. This translates into CASSLGGQRLAYNEQFF.

This chain links TRBV12-2 with TRBJ1-1; whether TRBD1, the table's D call, matches the DNA was not checked. TRBV12-2 is a pseudogene locus. The CDR3 consists of 15 residues. CDR3 sequence: CASRPTQTENTEAFF. CDR3 nucleotide sequence: TGTGCAAGTCGACCTACCCAGACAGAGAACACTGAAGCTTTCTTT.

This clone was seen only once. V gene TRBV2 combines with J gene TRBJ2-7; 8 bases map to TRBD1. The CDR3 is 15 residues long. Germline lookup yields CDR1 SNHLY and CDR2 FYNNEI. V was clipped by 2 bases and J by 5 bases; unmatched bases: 8. The CDR3 protein is CASSEFTGGFDEQYF. In DNA, the CDR3 is TGTGCCAGCAGTGAATTTACAGGGGGGTTCGACGAGCAGTACTTC.

This chain joins TRBV7-9 and TRBJ2-1; 7 positions match TRBD2. This CDR3 comprises 13 residues. Germline V gives CDR1 SEHNR, CDR2 FQNEAQ (reference sequence). With 6 bases clipped from V and 7 bases from J, the junction kept 6 bases outside the gene matches. The CDR3 here is CASRTLAENEQFF. CDR3 nucleotide sequence: TGTGCCAGCAGAACCCTAGCGGAGAATGAGCAGTTCTTC.

This clone has just a few counts. Here the CDR3 DNA reads TGTGCCAGCAGCAAACCAGGCGGGGAGCTGTTTTTT. This gives the protein CASSKPGGELFF. The rearrangement joins TRBV13 to TRBJ2-2; the D is unclear. Germline-derived CDR1 and CDR2 are PRHDT and FYEKMQ (reference sequence). Trimming left V 5 bases short and J 7 bases short, with 8 bases between. The CDR3 length is 12 residues.

This sequence joins TRBV30 and TRBJ2-5; 8 nucleotides line up with TRBD2. Per germline, CDR1 GTSNPN and CDR2 SVGIG (reference sequence). The J segment lost 5 bases and the V segment lost 5 bases, leaving 13 bases of the junction unmatched. The CDR3 runs 15 residues. The CDR3 is CAWCPLAGTRETQYF. For the CDR3, the DNA is TGTGCCTGGTGTCCCCTAGCGGGCACTAGGGAGACCCAGTACTTC.

V gene TRBV28 combines with J gene TRBJ2-5; TRBD1 agrees at 8 bases. V gave up 3 bases and J gave up 2 bases; unmatched junction bases: 8. The CDR3 is 16 residues long. The germline V gene has CDR1 MDHEN and CDR2 SYDVKM. The CDR3 coding sequence is TGTGCCAGCAGTTTCCCGGGACAGGCCATACAAGAGACCCAGTACTTC. Translation gives CASSFPGQAIQETQYF.

The chain combines TRBV7-9 with TRBJ2-2; no clear D gene. There are 14 residues in the CDR3. Germline assignment: CDR1 SEHNR and CDR2 FQNEAQ (reference sequence). The V gene lost 2 bases and the J gene lost 2 bases, with 6 bases spanning the gap. Here the CDR3 reads CASSLTTNTGELFF. The CDR3 bases are TGTGCCAGCAGCTTAACAACCAACACCGGGGAGCTGTTTTTT.

This clone occurred a few times. The rearrangement joins TRBV6-1 to TRBJ1-5; TRBD1 is a possible D gene (6 bases). Germline V lookup: CDR1 MNHNS, CDR2 SASEGT. The CDR3 spans 13 residues. The V end lost 7 bases, the J end lost 3 bases, and 10 bases lay between the germline ends. This CDR3 reads CASKGVPNQPQHF. The CDR3 DNA follows: TGTGCCAGCAAGGGGGTCCCCAATCAGCCCCAGCATTTT.

CDR3 DNA sequence: TGTGCCAGCAGCTCGAGATCGGGCTCAGCGGACGAGCAGTACTTC. It encodes CASSSRSGSADEQYF. This chain uses TRBV7-9 with TRBJ2-7, with D possibly being TRBD2 (5 bases). V was pared by 4 bases and J by 5 bases, with 18 bases between. This CDR3 contains 15 residues. Germline lookup yields CDR1 SEHNR and CDR2 FQNEAQ (reference sequence).

This clone occurred once. The rearrangement links TRBV4-3 to TRBJ2-5; 7 bases are a match to TRBD1. The length of the CDR3 is 14 residues. V shed 0 bases and J 7 bases; nucleotides not matched to a gene: 5. Germline loops: CDR1 LGHNA, CDR2 YSLEER. The CDR3 reads CASSQEQGLGTQYF. CDR3 sequence (DNA): TGCGCCAGCAGCCAAGAACAGGGGCTGGGGACCCAGTACTTC.

The chain carries TRBV10-2 and TRBJ2-7; TRBD1 aligns across 8 bases. The trim removed 3 bases at V and 3 bases at J, leaving 7 bases unmatched. The CDR3 spans 15 residues. Germline V gives CDR1 WSHSY, CDR2 SAAADI. The CDR3: CASSDVGTGLYEQYF. CDR3 bases: TGCGCCAGCAGTGATGTAGGGACAGGACTCTACGAGCAGTACTTC.

The chain recombines TRBV7-9 with TRBJ2-1; 12 positions match TRBD1. The CDR3 is made up of 15 amino acids. Unmatched junction bases numbered 6, after V lost 4 bases and J lost 8 bases. The germline CDR1 and CDR2 sequences are SEHNR and FQNEAQ (reference sequence). CDR3 residues: CASSSPGQGAHEQFF. Here the CDR3 DNA reads TGTGCCAGCAGCTCCCCGGGACAGGGGGCCCATGAGCAGTTCTTC. Using reference TRBV7-9 and TRBJ2-1 for the parts outside the CDR3, the full variable domain is DTGVSQNPRHKITKRGQNVTFRCDPISEHNRLYWYRQTLGQGPEFLTYFQNEAQLEKSRLLSDRFSAERPKGSFSTLEIQRTEQGDSAMYLCASSSPGQGAHEQFFGPGTRLTVL.

The chain carries TRBV11-2 and TRBJ2-5; a possible D gene is TRBD1 (5 bases). Germline values: CDR1 SGHAT, CDR2 FQNNGV. Between the trimmed V and J ends, which lost 1 base and 1 base, there was a span of 10 bases. CDR3 length equals 15 residues. The CDR3 coding sequence is TGTGCCAGCAGCTTAGGGTCAGGGTTCCAAGAGACCCAGTACTTC. Amino acid sequence: CASSLGSGFQETQYF.

This chain links TRBV6-5 with TRBJ1-1; 9 nucleotides match TRBD1. Trimming at V came to 6 bases and at J to 1 base, leaving 3 bases not matched to a gene. The CDR3 extends over 14 amino acids. CDR1 and CDR2 from the germline V gene are MNHEY and SVGAGI. CDR3 sequence: CASRDRGGNTEAFF. The CDR3 region has the DNA TGTGCCAGCAGGGACAGGGGAGGGAACACTGAAGCTTTCTTT.

In DNA, the CDR3 is TGTGCCAGCAGCTCTAGCGGTAGCACAGATACGCAGTATTTT. This sequence encodes CASSSSGSTDTQYF. The chain carries TRBV13 and TRBJ2-3; TRBD2 matches 7 bases. The germline V gene encodes CDR1 PRHDT and CDR2 FYEKMQ (reference sequence). The CDR3 spans 14 residues. Trimming at V came to 4 bases and at J to 0 bases, leaving 1 base not matched to a gene. Full variable domain (outside the CDR3, taken from reference TRBV13 and TRBJ2-3): AAGVIQSPRHLIKEKRETATLKCYPIPRHDTVYWYQQGPGQDPQFLISFYEKMQSDKGSIPDRFSAQQFSDYHSELNMSSLELGDSALYFCASSSSGSTDTQYFGPGTRLTVL.

This clone was detected once. The V and J genes are TRBV19 and TRBJ1-2; D call uncertain. The CDR3 consists of 12 residues. V was clipped by 3 bases and J by 1 base, with 3 bases between them. Per the germline V gene, CDR1 is LNHDA and CDR2 is SQIVND (reference sequence). DNA for the CDR3: TGTGCCAGTAGTATGAGTAACTATGGCTACACCTTC. Its translation: CASSMSNYGYTF.